The 27 T cell receptor beta chains given below trace back to one sample, sequenced in a study of blood T cell repertoires in COVID-19. Sequencing was performed with immunoSEQ multiplex PCR; in TCRdb, only in-frame clones are kept and a portion is missing. The table lists roughly 250,000 clones, roughly 87% of them singletons, with about 7% in the top ten. Sequenced material: peripheral blood. These receptors all stem from a man aged 55 to 69 who had recovered from COVID-19.

This chain joins TRBV13 and TRBJ2-5, with 11 bases matching TRBD2. The junction had 6 bases not matched to a gene; V was cut back by 5 bases and J by 4 bases. This CDR3 spans 15 amino acids. CDR1 and CDR2 from the germline V gene are PRHDT and FYEKMQ (reference sequence). The CDR3 is CASSPRGTSGETQYF. The CDR3 nucleotides read TGTGCCAGCAGCCCACGAGGGACTAGCGGAGAGACCCAGTACTTC. Variable domain in full (rest from reference TRBV13 and TRBJ2-5): AAGVIQSPRHLIKEKRETATLKCYPIPRHDTVYWYQQGPGQDPQFLISFYEKMQSDKGSIPDRFSAQQFSDYHSELNMSSLELGDSALYFCASSPRGTSGETQYFGPGTRLLVL.

The V gene is TRBV4-2, the J gene TRBJ2-7, with 8 bases identical to TRBD2. This CDR3 has 17 amino acids. The J segment lost 6 bases and the V segment lost 1 base, leaving 14 bases of the junction unmatched. Germline V gene lookup returns CDR1 LGHNA and CDR2 YNFKEQ. CDR3 region: CASSQVGAGAGGIEQYF. The DNA of the CDR3 is TGTGCCAGCAGCCAAGTTGGGGCGGGCGCGGGGGGCATCGAGCAGTACTTC.

The chain links TRBV27 to TRBJ1-2; 7 positions match TRBD1. V shed 6 bases, J shed 6 bases, and the junction held 7 bases outside the gene matches. The CDR3 sequence is 13 residues long. Germline CDR1 and CDR2: MNHEY and SMNVEV (reference sequence). The CDR3 spells CASSPATGHGYTF. The CDR3 coding sequence is TGTGCCAGCAGCCCCGCGACAGGGCATGGCTACACCTTC.

The chain joins TRBV5-1 to TRBJ2-6; TRBD1 is a possible D gene (5 bases). The germline V gene encodes CDR1 SGHRS and CDR2 YFSETQ. V lost 4 bases and J 2 bases, leaving 10 bases between the germline ends. This CDR3 is 15 amino acids long. In DNA form, the CDR3 reads TGCGCCAGCAGCCGTACAGGAGCTGGGGCCAACGTCCTGACTTTC. It specifies CASSRTGAGANVLTF.

This clone was counted a few times. The CDR3 DNA sequence: TGTGCCAGCAGAGGTACTAGCGGGGGCACAGATACGCAGTATTTT. This gives the protein CASRGTSGGTDTQYF. J is TRBJ2-3 and V is TRBV28; 10 bases are shared with TRBD2. This CDR3 has 15 amino acids. CDR1 and CDR2 from the germline V gene are MDHEN and SYDVKM. J lost 1 base, V lost 6 bases, and 4 bases had no gene match. The whole variable domain, remainder taken from reference TRBV28 and TRBJ2-3, is DVKVTQSSRYLVKRTGEKVFLECVQDMDHENMFWYRQDPGLGLRLIYFSYDVKMKEKGDIPEGYSVSREKKERFSLILESASTNQTSMYLCASRGTSGGTDTQYFGPGTRLTVL.

The CDR3 loop is CASSDSYSPLHF. The CDR3 DNA reads as TGTGCCAGCAGTGACTCTTATTCACCCCTCCACTTT. The V and J genes are TRBV2 and TRBJ1-6, with D unclear. The CDR3 extends over 12 amino acids. Trimming took 3 bases from V and 8 from J, leaving 5 bases between them. Per the germline V gene, CDR1 is SNHLY and CDR2 is FYNNEI.

This chain joins TRBV5-1 and TRBJ2-5, with 16 bases lining up with TRBD2. Per germline, CDR1 SGHRS and CDR2 YFSETQ. This CDR3 spans 18 amino acids. V trimming: 4 bases; J trimming: 2 bases; junction bases outside the gene matches: 8. In nucleotides, the CDR3 is TGCGCCAGCAGCCCGGGACTAGCGGGGGGGCCCCAACAAGAGACCCAGTACTTC. Protein sequence: CASSPGLAGGPQQETQYF.

The genes are TRBV12-3 or TRBV12-4 and TRBJ1-2; TRBD1 might be the D (5 bases). The CDR3 sequence is 12 residues long. V lost 4 bases to trimming and J lost 7 bases, with 10 bases between them. In DNA form, the CDR3 reads TGTGCCAGCAGTTACGGGACTTTTGGCTACACCTTC. Protein: CASSYGTFGYTF.

The rearrangement uses TRBV2 and TRBJ1-2; D call uncertain. The germline V gene has CDR1 SNHLY and CDR2 FYNNEI. Deletions cut 5 bases from V and 3 bases from J, with 13 bases between. The CDR3 contains 14 residues. The CDR3: CASSQDWADYGYTF. Written as DNA, the CDR3 is TGTGCCAGCAGTCAGGATTGGGCCGACTATGGCTACACCTTC.

This clone was detected once. The genes are TRBV5-6 and TRBJ1-1; no clear D. The V gene lost 2 bases and the J gene lost 0 bases, with 8 bases spanning the gap. The germline V gene encodes CDR1 SGHDT and CDR2 YYEEEE. The CDR3 runs to 14 residues. The CDR3 reads CASSFALMNTEAFF. The CDR3 bases are TGTGCCAGCAGCTTTGCACTCATGAACACTGAAGCTTTCTTT.

With regard to this clone: Other DNA sequences in the same sample also yield this CDR3. The rearrangement uses TRBV5-1 and TRBJ2-2, with D tentatively TRBD1 (6 bases). V lost 0 bases and J 0 bases, leaving 6 bases between the germline ends. Germline V gene lookup returns CDR1 SGHRS and CDR2 YFSETQ. The CDR3 is made up of 15 amino acids. The CDR3 nucleotides read TGCGCCAGCAGCTTGGACAGGGCGAACACCGGGGAGCTGTTTTTT. Protein: CASSLDRANTGELFF.

The DNA of the CDR3 is TGCGCCAGCAGCTTGGAATCTCTGGGGGGTGATTCACCCCTCCACTTT. This sequence encodes CASSLESLGGDSPLHF. This chain links TRBV5-1 with TRBJ1-6; tentative D call: TRBD1 (5 bases). This CDR3 is built from 16 residues. CDR1 and CDR2 (germline): SGHRS, YFSETQ. Trimming removed 0 bases from V and 8 bases from J, with 15 bases in between. The complete variable domain, with remaining parts taken from reference TRBV5-1 and TRBJ1-6, reads KAGVTQTPRYLIKTRGQQVTLSCSPISGHRSVSWYQQTPGQGLQFLFEYFSETQRNKGNFPGRFSGRQFSNSRSEMNVSTLELGDSALYLCASSLESLGGDSPLHFGNGTRLTVT.

This clone was seen just once. The rearrangement links TRBV28 to TRBJ1-6, with D unclear. V shed 4 bases and J shed 9 bases, with 4 bases lying between them. This CDR3 has 11 residues. Germline V lookup: CDR1 MDHEN, CDR2 SYDVKM. CDR3: CASSSVSPLHF. The CDR3 coding sequence is TGTGCCAGCAGTTCAGTTTCACCCCTCCACTTT.

This chain links TRBV28 with TRBJ2-1; a possible D gene is TRBD2 (6 bases). This CDR3 contains 15 residues. The V gene's germline CDR1 is MDHEN and CDR2 SYDVKM. The V end was cut by 0 bases, the J end by 3 bases, with 9 bases between. The CDR3 nucleotides are TGTGCCAGCAGTTTATGGGGCGGGGACTACAATGAGCAGTTCTTC. This encodes CASSLWGGDYNEQFF.

This clone has only one observation. V and J are TRBV19 and TRBJ2-1, with D perhaps matching TRBD2 (7 bases). The CDR3 totals 15 residues. The germline V gene has CDR1 LNHDA and CDR2 SQIVND (reference sequence). The germline V and J ends were trimmed by 6 bases and 4 bases, with 16 bases remaining between them. Here the CDR3 DNA reads TGTGCCAGTAGGGAGGCCGGGGGGCCGTACAATGAGCAGTTCTTC. This sequence encodes CASREAGGPYNEQFF.

The genes are TRBV5-1 and TRBJ1-2; 9 bases align to TRBD1. The trim removed 0 bases at V and 3 bases at J, leaving 3 bases unmatched. Per the germline V gene, CDR1 is SGHRS and CDR2 is YFSETQ. This CDR3 is built from 15 residues. CDR3 DNA sequence: TGCGCCAGCAGCTTGGGGACAGGGGAAGACTATGGCTACACCTTC. Encoded protein: CASSLGTGEDYGYTF.

V is TRBV5-4 and J is TRBJ2-1; TRBD2 is a possible D gene (6 bases). The CDR3 has 15 amino acids. Germline CDR1 SGHNT, CDR2 YYREEE (reference sequence). V shed 4 bases and J shed 0 bases, with 11 bases lying between them. The CDR3 DNA sequence: TGTGCCAGCAGCCCCGGGGGATACTCCTACAATGAGCAGTTCTTC. It encodes CASSPGGYSYNEQFF.

The rearrangement uses TRBV11-3 and TRBJ2-7; D unresolved. This CDR3 region has 13 residues. With 2 bases removed from V and 4 bases from J, the gap between germline ends came to 9 bases. CDR1 and CDR2 (germline): SGHNT, YENEEA. CDR3 residues: CASSLTPEYEQYF. The CDR3, as DNA: TGTGCCAGCAGCTTAACCCCGGAGTACGAGCAGTACTTC.

In DNA, the CDR3 is TGTGCCAGCAATGCTTGGGGGGTGGCGAGCACCGGGGAGCTGTTTTTT. It yields the protein CASNAWGVASTGELFF. V and J are TRBV3-1 (or the pseudogene TRBV3-2) and TRBJ2-2, with D possibly being TRBD2 (6 bases). V lost 7 bases and J 4 bases, leaving 19 bases between the germline ends. The CDR3 has 16 amino acids. Germline V gene sequence: CDR1 LGHDT, CDR2 YNNKEL (reference sequence).

V usage is TRBV6-5 and J usage is TRBJ2-1; TRBD2 might be the D (5 bases). Trimming cost V 7 bases and J 8 bases, with 9 bases left between them. This CDR3 is built from 11 residues. The V gene's germline CDR1 is MNHEY and CDR2 SVGAGI. CDR3 sequence reads: CASTGGDEQFF. The CDR3 region has the DNA TGTGCCAGCACCGGAGGAGATGAGCAGTTCTTC.

As to this clone: This same CDR3 is encoded by further DNA sequences in the sample. This chain joins TRBV5-1 and TRBJ1-1; a possible D gene is TRBD1 (6 bases). Germline V lookup: CDR1 SGHRS, CDR2 YFSETQ. This CDR3 spans 14 amino acids. V lost 0 bases and J lost 2, with 8 bases in between. Here the CDR3 DNA reads TGCGCCAGCAGCTTGGAAGGGGGAAACACTGAAGCTTTCTTT. This codes for CASSLEGGNTEAFF.

The chain has TRBV7-2 and TRBJ2-5, with 14 bases lining up with TRBD2. Germline V gene lookup returns CDR1 SGHTA and CDR2 FQGNSA. This CDR3 spans 16 amino acids. The ends lost 5 bases at V and 5 bases at J; junction bases unmatched: 7. The CDR3, as DNA: TGTGCCAGCAGCACGACTAGCGGGGGGGCCTGGGAGACCCAGTACTTC. Its translation is CASSTTSGGAWETQYF.

The rearrangement joins TRBV30 to TRBJ1-1, with D unclear. The CDR3 contains 12 residues. The V gene lost 6 bases and the J gene lost 2 bases, with 10 bases spanning the gap. Germline V CDR1 and CDR2: GTSNPN, SVGIG (reference sequence). The CDR3 protein is CACRHGNTEAFF. The CDR3 nucleotides read TGTGCCTGCCGACACGGTAACACTGAAGCTTTCTTT. The full variable domain, rest sourced from reference TRBV30 and TRBJ1-1, is SQTIHQWPATLVQPVGSPLSLECTVEGTSNPNLYWYRQAAGRGLQLLFYSVGIGQISSEVPQNLSASRPQDRQFILSSKKLLLSDSGFYLCACRHGNTEAFFGQGTRLTVV.

The rearrangement uses TRBV7-7 and TRBJ1-3; D not resolved. The ends were cut back, 5 bases at V and 0 bases at J, with 8 bases in the middle. CDR1 SSHAT and CDR2 FNYEAQ come from the germline V gene (reference sequence). The CDR3 is 14 residues long. In nucleotides, the CDR3 is TGTGCCAGCAGCCCTACCCCCTCTGGAAACACCATATATTTT. Protein: CASSPTPSGNTIYF.

Only a few counts were recorded for this clone. Here the CDR3 DNA reads TGCGCCAGCTACCCTAGCGGGGGCGGGGCAGATACGCAGTATTTT. Encoded protein: CASYPSGGGADTQYF. The J gene is TRBJ2-3, the V gene TRBV5-1, with 10 bases fitting TRBD2. The CDR3 spans 15 residues. Germline CDR1 reads SGHRS; CDR2 reads YFSETQ. Trimming removed 7 bases from V and 4 bases from J; junction bases left unmatched: 9.

The chain is built from TRBV15 and TRBJ1-5; perhaps TRBD1 as D (5 bases). The V end lost 0 bases, the J end lost 4 bases, and 13 bases lay between the germline ends. In germline, CDR1 is LNHNV, CDR2 YYDKDF (reference sequence). CDR3 size: 16 residues. The CDR3 sequence: CATSRERGRGNQPQHF. Written as DNA, the CDR3 is TGTGCCACCAGCAGAGAGCGGGGTAGGGGAAATCAGCCCCAGCATTTT.

The chain uses TRBV25-1 and TRBJ1-6; the D gene is possibly TRBD1 (6 bases). The length of the CDR3 is 14 residues. V shed 5 bases and J shed 4 bases, with 9 bases lying between them. Germline values: CDR1 MGHDK, CDR2 SYGVNS. The CDR3 sequence is CASSKDSYNSPLHF. CDR3 DNA sequence: TGTGCCAGCAGTAAGGACAGTTATAATTCACCCCTCCACTTT.